What follows is one T cell receptor (beta chain) and its context. What antigen it recognizes has not been identified. Per-nucleotide qualities are absent, and no much larger clonotype sits a single base away. The sample belongs to a study of post-analysis software for immune sequencing data (dated by TCRdb to between 2015 and 2017). Context from the whole study: Disease courses on record covered relapsing-remitting, secondary progressive and progressive-relapsing multiple sclerosis, though some patients had no subtype annotation. The multiple sclerosis patient repertoires were compared with around ten previously published healthy control repertoires from donors aged about 6 to 26 years. A subset of samples was prepared in parallel using single-end sample barcoding, then pooled and co-amplified after Illumina adapter ligation. General findings and caveats noted by the study authors: Multiple sclerosis patients had significantly lower normalized Chao1 diversity than controls, a result that suggests substantial peripheral T-cell clonal expansion. Strong co-clustering of samples prepared in the same batch was shown by direct clustering with F measure, prompting a batch-effect correction. A handful of TRBV segments, including TRBV5-6, TRBV5-1 and TRBV20-1, were significantly more frequent in patients than controls. The multiple sclerosis patient group was slightly younger than the control group.

To demonstrate the VDJtools post-analysis software, the study profiled TCR beta repertoires from the peripheral blood of around 13 young patients with multiple sclerosis. The patients with multiple sclerosis were children and adolescents between roughly 6 and 16 years of age. Libraries were constructed by PCR. Sequenced using an Illumina HiSeq 2500. To reduce PCR and sequencing biases, unique molecular identifiers were incorporated into the TCR beta cDNA libraries. Roughly 500,000 cDNA molecules were obtained per 1 to 10 million input T cells, so each molecule approximated one T cell. The patient libraries were prepared and sequenced using the same protocol as the earlier healthy control dataset. Samples belonging to the same batch were prepared together, multiplexed and sequenced on a shared HiSeq lane. On the authors' methods: Raw barcoded reads were processed with MIGEC, discarding single-read molecular identifier groups before consensus assembly and CDR3 extraction. VDJtools was used for post-analysis of the clonotype tables, with diversity normalized by down-sampling every dataset to the smallest sample size. Repertoire overlap clustering matched CDR3 amino acid but not nucleotide sequences to correct batch-related cross-sample contamination. Using fastp trimming at Q25 and MiXCR clonotype assembly, TCRdb reanalyzed the public sequencing data and kept in-frame beta chains. Each record represents a unique CDR3 protein, reported with the most common genes and DNA among its rows. The V and J calls reflect TCRdb's pipeline rather than the authors' work. The sample contains 350,000 to 500,000 distinct CDR3 sequences, approximately 42% of them found a single time. The biggest ten clones account for about 8% of the sample.

Trimming at the junction amounts to 3 bases on V and 3 bases on J, and the germline ends lie 16 bases apart. In the germline V gene (reference sequence), CDR1 corresponds to DFQATT and CDR2 to SNEGSKA. The CDR3 measures 15 amino acids from cysteine to phenylalanine. Only the CDR3 DNA is retained, 45 bases long and in frame from the first base. This sequence uses TRBV20-1 and TRBJ2-3; the best D guess is TRBD2, with 5 bases matching. The sequence came from a girl aged 2-10 years with multiple sclerosis. Sequencing was carried out using blood. The nucleotides are TGCAGTGCTAGCTCCCCGTATAGAGGGACAGATACGCAGTATTTT. Its translation is CSASSPYRGTDTQYF.